The T cell receptor beta chain under discussion was sequenced for a study of cytomegalovirus exposure and HLA in healthy donors. Whole-study results and caveats: Donor immune exposure was known only as CMV serostatus. The authors considered a cluster of highly shared sequence variants likely to be a sequencing artifact.

To note about this clone: Its cognate antigen is unknown.

The V gene lost 2 bases and the J gene lost 4 bases, with 16 bases spanning the gap. Germline V gene sequence: CDR1 SGHRS, CDR2 YFSETQ. The length of the CDR3 is 16 residues. The PCR contained 60 Vbeta and 13 Jbeta primers. The repertoire was sequenced with immunoSEQ multiplex PCR; TCRdb's copy has only in-frame clones and lacks some. Seen here are 120,000 or so clones, roughly 80% observed once, and the top ten hold 3.4%. The receptor was isolated from a man between 25 and 39 years old in good health and CMV-seronegative. Sequencing was performed on PBMCs. This sequence joins TRBV5-1 and TRBJ2-1; weak D call: TRBD2 (5 bases). CDR3 nucleotide sequence: TGCGCCAGCAGCTTACTCTCGGAGGACTTATACAATGAGCAGTTCTTC. This sequence encodes CASSLLSEDLYNEQFF. Supplemented by reference TRBV5-1 and TRBJ2-1, the full variable domain reads KAGVTQTPRYLIKTRGQQVTLSCSPISGHRSVSWYQQTPGQGLQFLFEYFSETQRNKGNFPGRFSGRQFSNSRSEMNVSTLELGDSALYLCASSLLSEDLYNEQFFGPGTRLTVL.